The 22 T cell receptor beta chains below come from one sample, sequenced in a study of cytomegalovirus exposure and HLA in healthy donors. PCR primers comprised 60 Vbeta and 13 Jbeta primers. Repertoires were generated with immunoSEQ multiplex PCR, while TCRdb's copy carries only in-frame clones and drops some. The sample data list about 75,000 clones. The sample was PBMCs. The receptor set was obtained from a man in his forties in good health and CMV-seronegative.

The chain is built from TRBV4-2 and TRBJ1-1; D unclear. CDR3 length: 14 amino acids. The V end lost 0 bases, the J end lost 1 base, and 6 bases lay between the germline ends. Germline V CDR1 and CDR2: LGHNA, YNFKEQ. The CDR3 protein is CASSQDRKNTEAFF. The CDR3 DNA follows: TGTGCCAGCAGCCAAGACAGGAAGAACACTGAAGCTTTCTTT.

The CDR3 sequence: CASSLGGTGSNEQFF. The DNA of the CDR3 is TGCGCCAGCAGCTTGGGTGGGACAGGCTCGAATGAGCAGTTCTTC. The chain carries TRBV5-1 and TRBJ2-1, with 8 bases identical to TRBD1. This CDR3 region has 15 residues. J was trimmed by 7 bases and V by 0 bases; bases with no gene match: 6. Germline lookup yields CDR1 SGHRS and CDR2 YFSETQ. The variable domain in full, completed from reference TRBV5-1 and TRBJ2-1, reads KAGVTQTPRYLIKTRGQQVTLSCSPISGHRSVSWYQQTPGQGLQFLFEYFSETQRNKGNFPGRFSGRQFSNSRSEMNVSTLELGDSALYLCASSLGGTGSNEQFFGPGTRLTVL.

This chain links TRBV2 with TRBJ1-1; 8 positions match TRBD1. CDR3 length equals 16 residues. The trim removed 2 bases at V and 5 bases at J, leaving 10 bases unmatched. Germline CDR1 reads SNHLY; CDR2 reads FYNNEI. CDR3 protein: CASSEQRQGRGTEAFF. The CDR3 region has the DNA TGTGCCAGCAGTGAACAACGACAGGGGCGGGGGACTGAAGCTTTCTTT.

The chain has TRBV7-9 and TRBJ1-1; D gene unclear. Germline CDR1 is SEHNR and CDR2 is FQNEAQ (reference sequence). V gave up 1 base and J gave up 3 bases, with 12 bases separating them. This CDR3 contains 15 residues. This chain's CDR3 is CASSLVRGSHTEAFF. CDR3 DNA: TGTGCCAGCAGCTTAGTCCGGGGTTCGCACACTGAAGCTTTCTTT. Supplemented by reference TRBV7-9 and TRBJ1-1, the full variable domain reads DTGVSQNPRHKITKRGQNVTFRCDPISEHNRLYWYRQTLGQGPEFLTYFQNEAQLEKSRLLSDRFSAERPKGSFSTLEIQRTEQGDSAMYLCASSLVRGSHTEAFFGQGTRLTVV.

The chain employs TRBV30 and TRBJ1-1; D is ambiguous. Trimming left V 1 base short and J 11 bases short, with 11 bases between. CDR1 and CDR2 (germline): GTSNPN, SVGIG (reference sequence). This CDR3 region has 11 residues. CDR3 amino acids: CAWSAGMAAFF. The CDR3 DNA reads as TGTGCCTGGAGTGCCGGGATGGCGGCTTTCTTT.

J is TRBJ2-3 and V is TRBV29-1, with D perhaps matching TRBD2 (7 bases). The germline CDR1 and CDR2 sequences are SQVTM and ANQGSEA. The V gene lost 6 bases and the J gene lost 5 bases, with 12 bases spanning the gap. This CDR3 has 12 amino acids. Here the CDR3 reads CSVAGARDTQYF. DNA for the CDR3: TGCAGCGTCGCGGGGGCTCGAGATACGCAGTATTTT.

This chain uses TRBV28 with TRBJ1-5, with D perhaps TRBD1 (5 bases). In germline, CDR1 is MDHEN, CDR2 SYDVKM. The ends were cut back, 2 bases at V and 5 bases at J, with 16 bases in the middle. The CDR3 runs 16 residues. DNA for the CDR3: TGTGCCAGCAGTTTAAGGGGCCAGGCAACCGATCAGCCCCAGCATTTT. Translation: CASSLRGQATDQPQHF. The full variable domain, its missing parts supplied by reference TRBV28 and TRBJ1-5, is DVKVTQSSRYLVKRTGEKVFLECVQDMDHENMFWYRQDPGLGLRLIYFSYDVKMKEKGDIPEGYSVSREKKERFSLILESASTNQTSMYLCASSLRGQATDQPQHFGDGTRLSIL.

This chain connects TRBV2 to TRBJ1-3; D is ambiguous. V lost 6 bases to trimming and J lost 8 bases, with 8 bases between them. There are 11 residues in the CDR3. Germline V gene lookup returns CDR1 SNHLY and CDR2 FYNNEI. Here the CDR3 reads CASRLADTIYF. CDR3 in DNA: TGTGCCAGCAGGCTGGCGGACACCATATATTTT.

The rearrangement links TRBV7-9 to TRBJ2-1, with 9 bases that match TRBD1. This CDR3 has 16 amino acids. With V trimmed by 4 bases and J by 0 bases, 4 bases remained unmatched. Germline V gene data show CDR1 as SEHNR and CDR2 as FQNEAQ (reference sequence). The CDR3 reads CASSSTGGSSYNEQFF. In DNA, the CDR3 is TGTGCCAGCAGCTCGACAGGGGGAAGCTCCTACAATGAGCAGTTCTTC.

The chain uses TRBV7-9 and TRBJ2-5, with 9 bases lining up with TRBD2. The germline gives CDR1 SEHNR, CDR2 FQNEAQ (reference sequence). The CDR3 spans 15 residues. V was pared by 5 bases and J by 3 bases, with 7 bases of the junction left unmatched. In nucleotides, the CDR3 is TGTGCCAGCAGCCCAGGGGGACTAGCTAAAGAGACCCAGTACTTC. Amino acid sequence: CASSPGGLAKETQYF.

The chain links TRBV29-1 to TRBJ2-7; D unresolved. Between the trimmed V and J ends, which lost 5 bases and 0 bases, there was a span of 8 bases. Germline V gives CDR1 SQVTM, CDR2 ANQGSEA. The CDR3 is 12 amino acids. The CDR3 is CSVRLGSYEQYF. CDR3 DNA sequence: TGCAGCGTTCGACTGGGCTCCTACGAGCAGTACTTC.

V is TRBV7-2 and J is TRBJ1-3, with 7 bases matching TRBD1. Germline-derived CDR1 and CDR2 are SGHTA and FQGNSA. The CDR3 runs to 16 residues. V was pared by 4 bases and J by 3 bases, with 9 bases of the junction left unmatched. CDR3 sequence (DNA): TGTGCCAGCAGCTCCCATTTAACAGGGGTTGGAAACACCATATATTTT. It is translated as CASSSHLTGVGNTIYF.

The rearrangement uses TRBV19 and TRBJ1-4, with D maybe TRBD1 (6 bases). CDR1 is LNHDA, CDR2 SQIVND, per germline (reference sequence). CDR3 length equals 14 residues. V dropped 7 bases and J dropped 3 bases, with 12 bases sitting between them. The CDR3 here is CASMDPGANEKLFF. CDR3 DNA: TGTGCCAGTATGGATCCAGGGGCTAATGAAAAACTGTTTTTT.

This clone is classed as large (0.1 to 1%) by frequency. The chain combines TRBV18 with TRBJ2-1; TRBD1 might be the D (5 bases). The germline V and J ends were trimmed by 2 bases and 0 bases, with 14 bases remaining between them. The CDR3 loop spans 17 amino acids. Germline V CDR1 and CDR2: KGHSH, LQKENI. CDR3 sequence reads: CASSPSDTPSSYNEQFF. DNA for the CDR3: TGTGCCAGCTCACCATCGGACACTCCGAGCTCCTACAATGAGCAGTTCTTC.

The genes are TRBV25-1 and TRBJ1-5; the D gene is possibly TRBD1 (6 bases). The CDR3 sequence is 14 residues long. Germline CDR1 reads MGHDK; CDR2 reads SYGVNS. Trimming pared 4 bases from V and 3 bases from J, leaving 10 bases between. The CDR3 reads CASSVTGFNQPQHF. The CDR3 DNA is TGTGCCAGCAGTGTCACAGGGTTCAATCAGCCCCAGCATTTT.

The V and J genes are TRBV5-1 and TRBJ2-7; a possible D gene is TRBD2 (6 bases). The CDR3 runs 16 residues. Between the trimmed V and J ends, which lost 0 bases and 6 bases, there was a span of 19 bases. Germline CDR1 reads SGHRS; CDR2 reads YFSETQ. The CDR3 bases are TGCGCCAGCAGCTTGGGACTAGAAGTGAGGATGGTCGAGCAGTACTTC. Amino acid sequence: CASSLGLEVRMVEQYF.

J is TRBJ1-1 and V is TRBV19; TRBD1 is a possible D gene (6 bases). The CDR3 loop spans 14 amino acids. Germline V gene sequence: CDR1 LNHDA, CDR2 SQIVND (reference sequence). Trimming cost V 5 bases and J 3 bases, with 13 bases left between them. The CDR3: CASSPETGHTEAFF. The CDR3 DNA reads TGTGCCAGTAGTCCTGAGACAGGTCACACTGAAGCTTTCTTT.

J is TRBJ1-6 and V is TRBV15; D might be TRBD1 (5 bases). The CDR3 is 18 residues long. The ends were cut back, 5 bases at V and 0 bases at J, with 17 bases in the middle. Germline V gene lookup returns CDR1 LNHNV and CDR2 YYDKDF (reference sequence). For the CDR3, the DNA is TGTGCCACCAGCGACTCTAGGACAAGGAGCTCCTATAATTCACCCCTCCACTTT. Residues: CATSDSRTRSSYNSPLHF.

The chain carries TRBV5-1 and TRBJ2-1; weak D call: TRBD2 (5 bases). CDR3 length equals 14 residues. V lost 5 bases, J lost 4 bases, and 13 bases lay in between. Germline loops: CDR1 SGHRS, CDR2 YFSETQ. The CDR3: CASRSDGIYNEQFF. The CDR3 nucleotides are TGCGCCAGCAGGAGTGACGGGATTTACAATGAGCAGTTCTTC.

This rearrangement joins TRBV7-8 to TRBJ2-7; TRBD1 matches at 7 bases. Germline V lookup: CDR1 SGHVS, CDR2 FQNEAQ. The CDR3 is 12 amino acids. V lost 4 bases, J lost 5 bases, and 2 bases stayed unmatched. CDR3 amino acids: CASSSTGNEQYF. CDR3 in DNA: TGTGCCAGCAGCTCGACAGGGAACGAGCAGTACTTC.

The rearrangement uses TRBV30 and TRBJ2-5, with D possibly TRBD1 on 6 matching bases. CDR1 is GTSNPN and CDR2 is SVGIG in the germline V gene (reference sequence). There are 14 residues in the CDR3. V lost 2 bases to trimming and J lost 4 bases, with 14 bases between them. For the CDR3, the DNA is TGTGCCTGGAGTATTTTAAGAGGGGGAGAGACCCAGTACTTC. This translates into CAWSILRGGETQYF. The whole variable domain, filled in from reference TRBV30 and TRBJ2-5, reads SQTIHQWPATLVQPVGSPLSLECTVEGTSNPNLYWYRQAAGRGLQLLFYSVGIGQISSEVPQNLSASRPQDRQFILSSKKLLLSDSGFYLCAWSILRGGETQYFGPGTRLLVL.

This CDR3 is CASSNQGSSSYNEQFF. As DNA, the CDR3 is TGTGCCAGCAGCAACCAGGGGTCGAGCTCCTACAATGAGCAGTTCTTC. The chain couples TRBV7-3 to TRBJ2-1; weak D call: TRBD1 (6 bases). The CDR3 has 16 amino acids. With 5 bases removed from V and 0 bases from J, the gap between germline ends came to 14 bases. Germline V gene lookup returns CDR1 SGHTA and CDR2 FQGTGA.